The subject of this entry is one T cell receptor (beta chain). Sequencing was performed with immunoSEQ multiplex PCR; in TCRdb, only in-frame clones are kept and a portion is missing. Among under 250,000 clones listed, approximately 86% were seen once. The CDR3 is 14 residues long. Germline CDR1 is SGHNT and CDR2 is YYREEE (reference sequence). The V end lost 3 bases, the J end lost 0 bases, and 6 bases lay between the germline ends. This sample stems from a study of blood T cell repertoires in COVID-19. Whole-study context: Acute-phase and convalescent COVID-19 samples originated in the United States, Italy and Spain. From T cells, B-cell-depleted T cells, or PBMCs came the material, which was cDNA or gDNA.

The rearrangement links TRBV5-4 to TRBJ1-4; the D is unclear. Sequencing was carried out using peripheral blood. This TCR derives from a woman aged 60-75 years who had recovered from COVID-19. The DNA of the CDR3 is TGTGCCAGCAGCTCGTTTGCAACTAATGAAAAACTGTTTTTT. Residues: CASSSFATNEKLFF. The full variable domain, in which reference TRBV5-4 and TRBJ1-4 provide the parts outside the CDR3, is ETGVTQSPTHLIKTRGQQVTLRCSSQSGHNTVSWYQQALGQGPQFIFQYYREEENGRGNFPPRFSGLQFPNYSSELNVNALELDDSALYLCASSSFATNEKLFFGSGTQLSVL.